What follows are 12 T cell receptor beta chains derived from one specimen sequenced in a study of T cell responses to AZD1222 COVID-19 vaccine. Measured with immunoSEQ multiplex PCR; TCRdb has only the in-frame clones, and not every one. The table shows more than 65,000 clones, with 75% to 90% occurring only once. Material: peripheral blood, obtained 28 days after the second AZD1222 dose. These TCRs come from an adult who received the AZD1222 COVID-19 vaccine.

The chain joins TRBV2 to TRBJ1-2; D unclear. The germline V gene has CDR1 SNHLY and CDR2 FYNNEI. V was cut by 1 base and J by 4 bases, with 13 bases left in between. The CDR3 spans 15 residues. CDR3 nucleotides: TGTGCCAGCAGTGAAGAATACGGCAACACCTATGGCTACACCTTC. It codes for CASSEEYGNTYGYTF. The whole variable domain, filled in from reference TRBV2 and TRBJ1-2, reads EPEVTQTPSHQVTQMGQEVILRCVPISNHLYFYWYRQILGQKVEFLVSFYNNEISEKSEIFDDQFSVERPDGSNFTLKIRSTKLEDSAMYFCASSEEYGNTYGYTFGSGTRLTVV.

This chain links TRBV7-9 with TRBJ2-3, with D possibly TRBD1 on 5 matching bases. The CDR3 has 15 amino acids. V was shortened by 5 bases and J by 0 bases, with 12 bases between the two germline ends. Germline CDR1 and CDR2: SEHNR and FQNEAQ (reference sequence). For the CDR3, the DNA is TGTGCCAGCAGCGCCAGTAGGGGAAGCACAGATACGCAGTATTTT. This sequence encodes CASSASRGSTDTQYF.

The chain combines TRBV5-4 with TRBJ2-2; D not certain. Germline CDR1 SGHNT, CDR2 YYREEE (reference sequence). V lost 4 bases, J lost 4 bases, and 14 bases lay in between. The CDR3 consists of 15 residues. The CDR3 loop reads CASSPGPPGTGELFF. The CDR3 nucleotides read TGTGCCAGCAGCCCGGGCCCCCCGGGCACCGGGGAGCTGTTTTTT.

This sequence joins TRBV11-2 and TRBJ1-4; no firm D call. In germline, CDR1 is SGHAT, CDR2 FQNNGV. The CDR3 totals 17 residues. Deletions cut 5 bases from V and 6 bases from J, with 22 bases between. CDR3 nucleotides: TGTGCCAGCAGCCCTACCACGCCATTGAGGGAATATGAAAAACTGTTTTTT. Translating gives CASSPTTPLREYEKLFF.

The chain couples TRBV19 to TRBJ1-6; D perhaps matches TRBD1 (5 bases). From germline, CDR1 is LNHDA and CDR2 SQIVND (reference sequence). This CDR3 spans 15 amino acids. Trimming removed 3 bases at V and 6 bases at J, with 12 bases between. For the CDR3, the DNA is TGTGCCAGTAGTATCTCACGGGACGGTAATTCACCCCTCCACTTT. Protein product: CASSISRDGNSPLHF.

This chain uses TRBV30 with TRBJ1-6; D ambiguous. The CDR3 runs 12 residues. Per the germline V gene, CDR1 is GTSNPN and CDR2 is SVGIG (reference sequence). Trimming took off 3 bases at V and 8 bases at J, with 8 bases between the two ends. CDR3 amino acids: CAWSPADSPLHF. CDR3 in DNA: TGTGCCTGGAGCCCTGCCGATTCACCCCTCCACTTT.

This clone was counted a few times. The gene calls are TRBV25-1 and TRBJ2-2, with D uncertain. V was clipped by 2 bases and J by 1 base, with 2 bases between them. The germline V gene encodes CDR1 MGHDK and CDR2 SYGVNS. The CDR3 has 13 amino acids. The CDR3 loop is CASSEENTGELFF. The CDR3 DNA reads TGTGCCAGCAGTGAAGAGAACACCGGGGAGCTGTTTTTT.

CDR3 sequence (DNA): TGCGCCAGCAGCCAAGAAGGGAGGCCCACAGATACGCAGTATTTT. It translates to CASSQEGRPTDTQYF. V and J are TRBV4-3 and TRBJ2-3, with D perhaps matching TRBD2 (6 bases). The CDR3 contains 15 residues. The V gene's germline CDR1 is LGHNA and CDR2 YSLEER. V was pared by 0 bases and J by 2 bases, with 9 bases between.

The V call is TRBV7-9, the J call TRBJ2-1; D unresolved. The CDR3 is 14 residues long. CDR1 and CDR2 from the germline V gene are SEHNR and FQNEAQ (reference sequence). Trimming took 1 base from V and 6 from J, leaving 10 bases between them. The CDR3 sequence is CASSLVQPINEQFF. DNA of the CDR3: TGTGCCAGCAGCTTAGTCCAACCGATCAATGAGCAGTTCTTC.

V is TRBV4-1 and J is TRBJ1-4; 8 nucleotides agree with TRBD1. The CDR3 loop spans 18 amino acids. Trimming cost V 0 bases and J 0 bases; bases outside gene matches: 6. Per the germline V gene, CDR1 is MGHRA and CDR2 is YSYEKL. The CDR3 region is CASSQDRPGGSTNEKLFF. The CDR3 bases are TGCGCCAGCAGCCAAGATCGCCCAGGGGGCTCAACTAATGAAAAACTGTTTTTT.

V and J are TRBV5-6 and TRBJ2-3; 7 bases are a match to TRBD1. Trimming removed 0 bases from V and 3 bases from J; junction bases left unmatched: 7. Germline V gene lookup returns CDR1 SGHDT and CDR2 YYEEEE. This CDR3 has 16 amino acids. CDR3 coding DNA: TGTGCCAGCAGCTTGGAGGTGACAGGGTTAACAGATACGCAGTATTTT. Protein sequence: CASSLEVTGLTDTQYF.

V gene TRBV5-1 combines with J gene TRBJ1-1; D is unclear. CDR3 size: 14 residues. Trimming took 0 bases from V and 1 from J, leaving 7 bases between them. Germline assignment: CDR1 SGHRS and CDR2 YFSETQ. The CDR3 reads CASSLAGTNTEAFF. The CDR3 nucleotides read TGCGCCAGCAGCTTGGCCGGAACGAACACTGAAGCTTTCTTT.